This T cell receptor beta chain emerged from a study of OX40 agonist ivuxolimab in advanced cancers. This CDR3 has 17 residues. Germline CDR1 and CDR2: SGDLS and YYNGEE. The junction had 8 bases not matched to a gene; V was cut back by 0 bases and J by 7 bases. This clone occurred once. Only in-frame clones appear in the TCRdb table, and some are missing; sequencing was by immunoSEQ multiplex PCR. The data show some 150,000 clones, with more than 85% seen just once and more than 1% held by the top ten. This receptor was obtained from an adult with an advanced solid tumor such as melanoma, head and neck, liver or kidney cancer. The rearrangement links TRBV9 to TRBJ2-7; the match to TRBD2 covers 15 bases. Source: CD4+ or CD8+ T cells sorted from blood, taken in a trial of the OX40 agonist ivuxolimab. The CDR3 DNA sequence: TGTGCCAGCAGCGTAGAGGGGGAGGGACTAGCGGGAGGAGAGCAGTACTTC. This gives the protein CASSVEGEGLAGGEQYF.